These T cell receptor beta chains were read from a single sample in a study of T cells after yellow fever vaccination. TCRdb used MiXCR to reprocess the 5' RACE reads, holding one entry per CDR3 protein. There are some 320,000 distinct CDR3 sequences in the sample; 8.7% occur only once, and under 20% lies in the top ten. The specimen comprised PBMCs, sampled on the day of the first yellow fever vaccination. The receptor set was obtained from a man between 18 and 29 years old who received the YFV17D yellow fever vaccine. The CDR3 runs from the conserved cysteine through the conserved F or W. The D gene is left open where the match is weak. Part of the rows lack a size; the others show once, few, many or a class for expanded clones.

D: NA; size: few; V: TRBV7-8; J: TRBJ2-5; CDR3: CASSHGTLGETQYF; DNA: TGTGCCAGCAGCCACGGGACGCTTGGGGAGACCCAGTACTTC
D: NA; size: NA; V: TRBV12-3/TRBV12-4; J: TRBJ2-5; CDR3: CASSWGPGQTQETQYF; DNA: TGTGCCAGCAGTTGGGGCCCGGGACAAACACAAGAGACCCAGTACTTC
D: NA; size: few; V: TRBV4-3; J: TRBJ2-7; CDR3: CASSQGLEQYF; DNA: TGCGCCAGCAGCCAGGGCCTTGAGCAGTACTTC
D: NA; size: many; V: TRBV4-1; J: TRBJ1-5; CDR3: CASSQRHVSNQPQHF; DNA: TGCGCCAGCAGCCAGAGACACGTTAGCAATCAGCCCCAGCATTTT
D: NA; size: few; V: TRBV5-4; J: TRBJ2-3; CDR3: CASSRRGSFGDTQYF; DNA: TGTGCCAGCAGTCGTAGGGGTAGCTTTGGAGATACGCAGTATTTT
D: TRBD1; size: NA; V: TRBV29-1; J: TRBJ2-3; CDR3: CSVEVPGQGHTQYF; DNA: TGCAGCGTTGAGGTCCCGGGACAGGGGCATACGCAGTATTTT
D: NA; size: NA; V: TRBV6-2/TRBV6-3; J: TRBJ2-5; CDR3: CASVGHRPQETQYF; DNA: TGTGCCAGCGTGGGACACCGACCCCAAGAGACCCAGTACTTC
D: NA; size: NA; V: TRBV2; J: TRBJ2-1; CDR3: CASSLSQGESEQFF; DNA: TGTGCCAGCAGTTTAAGCCAGGGTGAGAGTGAGCAGTTCTTC
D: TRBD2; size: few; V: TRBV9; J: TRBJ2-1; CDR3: CASSKSPGGFNEQFF; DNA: TGTGCCAGCAGCAAAAGTCCGGGGGGATTCAATGAGCAGTTCTTC
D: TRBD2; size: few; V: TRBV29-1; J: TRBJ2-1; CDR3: CSATTSGGVNEQFF; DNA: TGCAGCGCAACGACTAGCGGGGGGGTCAATGAGCAGTTCTTC
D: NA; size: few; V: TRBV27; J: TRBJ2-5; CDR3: CASSSLGTQETQYF; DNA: TGTGCCAGCAGTTCCCTAGGGACCCAAGAGACCCAGTACTTC
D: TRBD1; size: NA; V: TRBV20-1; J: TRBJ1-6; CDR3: CSARDGDRGLYNSPLHF; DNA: TGCAGTGCTAGAGATGGGGACAGGGGACTTTATAATTCACCCCTCCACTTT
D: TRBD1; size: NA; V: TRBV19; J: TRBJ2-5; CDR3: CATTLNPGTVQETQYF; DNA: TGTGCCACCACTCTCAACCCGGGGACAGTCCAAGAGACCCAGTACTTC
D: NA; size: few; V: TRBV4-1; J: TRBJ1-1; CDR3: CASSQGGARSNTEAFF; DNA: TGCGCCAGCAGCCAAGGGGGGGCGAGATCAAACACTGAAGCTTTCTTT
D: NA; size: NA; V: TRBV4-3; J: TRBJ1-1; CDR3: CASSPWDTANTEAFF; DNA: TGCGCCAGCAGCCCATGGGACACCGCGAACACTGAAGCTTTCTTT
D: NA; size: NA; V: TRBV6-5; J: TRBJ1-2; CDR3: CASRQSGVGYTF; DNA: TGTGCCAGCCGACAGTCAGGGGTTGGCTACACCTTC
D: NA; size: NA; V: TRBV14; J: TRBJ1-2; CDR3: CASSQDLDYGYTF; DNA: TGTGCCAGCAGCCAAGATTTGGACTATGGCTACACCTTC
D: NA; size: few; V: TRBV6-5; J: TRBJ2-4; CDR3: CASSYSFSRIKNIQYF; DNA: TGTGCCAGCAGTTACTCCTTCAGCCGAATCAAAAACATTCAGTACTTC
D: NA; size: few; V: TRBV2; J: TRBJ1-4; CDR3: CASRTGNSNEKLFF; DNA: TGTGCCAGCAGGACGGGGAATTCTAATGAAAAACTGTTTTTT
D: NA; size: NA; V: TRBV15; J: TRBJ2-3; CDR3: CATSRGETARDTQYF; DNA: TGTGCCACCAGCAGAGGGGAAACAGCGCGGGATACGCAGTATTTT
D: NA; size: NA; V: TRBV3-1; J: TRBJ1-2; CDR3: CASSPQSLGDGYTF; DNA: TGTGCCAGCAGCCCACAGTCCCTTGGGGATGGCTACACCTTC
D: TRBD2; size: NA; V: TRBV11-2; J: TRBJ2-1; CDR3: CASSVSRTSGCFYNEQFF; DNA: TGTGCCAGCAGCGTCTCCAGGACTAGCGGGTGTTTTTACAATGAGCAGTTCTTC